Listed here are 21 T cell receptor beta chains from one sample, sequenced in a study of blood T cell repertoires in COVID-19. The assay was immunoSEQ multiplex PCR, and TCRdb's table has in-frame clones only and misses some. In the table there are around 60,000 clones, about four fifths of which are singletons. Sequenced sample: peripheral blood. These receptors came from a man aged 55-75 years with COVID-19, enrolled during active disease.

The chain carries TRBV27 and TRBJ1-5, with 7 bases that match TRBD1. CDR3 length equals 16 residues. The trim removed 5 bases at V and 0 bases at J, leaving 7 bases unmatched. Germline assignment: CDR1 MNHEY and CDR2 SMNVEV (reference sequence). For the CDR3, the DNA is TGTGCCAGCAGTCCCAGGGGGACAGATAGCAATCAGCCCCAGCATTTT. Protein sequence: CASSPRGTDSNQPQHF.

V is TRBV7-9 and J is TRBJ2-3; 10 nucleotides align to TRBD2. The CDR3 extends over 18 amino acids. With V trimmed by 3 bases and J by 1 base, 10 bases remained unmatched. CDR1 SEHNR and CDR2 FQNEAQ come from the germline V gene (reference sequence). CDR3 in amino acids: CASSFLTSGVDGTDTQYF. DNA of the CDR3: TGTGCCAGCAGCTTCCTAACTAGCGGGGTGGATGGCACAGATACGCAGTATTTT.

The chain couples TRBV5-1 to TRBJ2-2, with TRBD1 matching over 7 bases. The J segment lost 0 bases and the V segment lost 4 bases, leaving 9 bases of the junction unmatched. Germline CDR1 SGHRS, CDR2 YFSETQ. This CDR3 is 17 amino acids long. The CDR3 DNA follows: TGCGCCAGCAGCGCGTCCCGGGACAGCGCGAACACCGGGGAGCTGTTTTTT. Translating gives CASSASRDSANTGELFF.

The chain uses TRBV4-1 and TRBJ2-3; D gene uncertain. Per the germline V gene, CDR1 is MGHRA and CDR2 is YSYEKL. This CDR3 has 14 amino acids. V shed 9 bases and J shed 0 bases, with 13 bases lying between them. The CDR3 is CASLRELSTDTQYF. In DNA, the CDR3 is TGCGCCAGTCTCCGCGAACTCAGCACAGATACGCAGTATTTT.

This clone was seen more than once but under ten times. The rearrangement uses TRBV19 and TRBJ2-3; 9 nucleotides match TRBD1. The J segment lost 4 bases and the V segment lost 7 bases, leaving 9 bases of the junction unmatched. The CDR3 loop spans 15 amino acids. CDR1 LNHDA and CDR2 SQIVND come from the germline V gene (reference sequence). In DNA form, the CDR3 reads TGTGCCAGTAATACCGGGACAGGGCCATCAGATACGCAGTATTTT. Translating it yields CASNTGTGPSDTQYF.

The count of this clone is one. The V and J genes are TRBV6-6 and TRBJ1-5, with D possibly matching TRBD1 (6 bases). This CDR3 region has 15 residues. Germline CDR1 MNHNY, CDR2 SVGAGI (reference sequence). Trimming removed 6 bases from V and 4 bases from J, with 16 bases in between. The CDR3 DNA is TGTGCCAGCAGGCTACAGGGTACGGAAAATCAGCCCCAGCATTTT. Protein: CASRLQGTENQPQHF.

The chain has TRBV10-2 and TRBJ1-2; D unclear. Germline CDR1 reads WSHSY; CDR2 reads SAAADI. This CDR3 is built from 13 residues. Trimming removed 5 bases from V and 8 bases from J, with 15 bases in between. The CDR3 bases are TGCGCCAGCAGTTCCCTCGGGGTTGGGGGCTACACCTTC. Translating it yields CASSSLGVGGYTF.

The chain combines TRBV14 with TRBJ2-1; 9 bases agree with TRBD2. Germline loops: CDR1 SGHDN, CDR2 FVKESK. The CDR3 consists of 19 residues. V shed 0 bases, J shed 0 bases, and the junction held 9 bases outside the gene matches. CDR3 in amino acids: CASSQDKGASGDSYNEQFF. In DNA form, the CDR3 reads TGTGCCAGCAGCCAAGATAAAGGGGCTAGCGGGGACTCCTACAATGAGCAGTTCTTC.

This clone was seen only a few times. The chain uses TRBV12-5 and TRBJ2-5, with a tentative D call TRBD2 (7 bases). The CDR3 totals 17 residues. CDR1 LGHNT and CDR2 FRNRAP come from the germline V gene. V lost 7 bases and J 5 bases, leaving 26 bases between the germline ends. This CDR3 is CASVGEGDGGPYETQYF. The CDR3 coding sequence is TGTGCTAGTGTGGGGGAGGGTGATGGGGGCCCTTATGAGACCCAGTACTTC.

This chain uses TRBV5-1 with TRBJ2-2; 8 nucleotides match TRBD1. Per germline, CDR1 SGHRS and CDR2 YFSETQ. Losses at the gene ends were 2 bases for V and 10 bases for J; bases not matched to a gene: 7. The CDR3 length is 14 residues. In nucleotides, the CDR3 is TGCGCCAGCAGCTTTCAGGGGGCGCGATCGGAGCTGTTTTTT. Its translation is CASSFQGARSELFF. Supplemented by reference TRBV5-1 and TRBJ2-2, the full variable domain reads KAGVTQTPRYLIKTRGQQVTLSCSPISGHRSVSWYQQTPGQGLQFLFEYFSETQRNKGNFPGRFSGRQFSNSRSEMNVSTLELGDSALYLCASSFQGARSELFFGEGSRLTVL.

The chain employs TRBV7-7 and TRBJ2-7, with TRBD2 identical over 12 bases. V gave up 5 bases and J gave up 5 bases; unmatched junction bases: 4. The CDR3 loop spans 14 amino acids. The V gene's germline CDR1 is SSHAT and CDR2 FNYEAQ (reference sequence). The CDR3 DNA reads as TGTGCCAGCAGCCAGGGACTAGCGGGCCACGAGCAGTACTTC. Its translation is CASSQGLAGHEQYF.

This clone was picked up one time. The sample carries other DNA sequences with the same CDR3. The chain has TRBV5-1 and TRBJ1-6; TRBD1 matches at 9 bases. The CDR3 consists of 15 residues. CDR1 is SGHRS, CDR2 YFSETQ, per germline. J lost 4 bases, V lost 4 bases, and 3 bases had no gene match. The CDR3 DNA sequence: TGCGCCAGCAGCCCCGGACAGGGGTATAATTCACCCCTCCACTTT. Its translation is CASSPGQGYNSPLHF.

This chain links TRBV9 with TRBJ2-5; 9 bases are a match to TRBD1. The CDR3 has 12 amino acids. Germline values: CDR1 SGDLS, CDR2 YYNGEE. J gave up 10 bases and V 3 bases, and 4 bases lay outside the gene matches. The chain's CDR3 is CASSETGGIQYF. CDR3 nucleotides: TGTGCCAGCAGCGAGACAGGGGGAATCCAGTACTTC.

The gene calls are TRBV5-1 and TRBJ2-7; 9 bases agree with TRBD2. The J segment lost 3 bases and the V segment lost 0 bases, leaving 4 bases of the junction unmatched. The CDR3 is 15 amino acids. Germline CDR1 reads SGHRS; CDR2 reads YFSETQ. Here the CDR3 reads CASSLELAGFYEQYF. The CDR3 DNA follows: TGCGCCAGCAGCTTGGAACTAGCGGGCTTCTACGAGCAGTACTTC.

This chain links TRBV7-3 with TRBJ2-7; TRBD2 might be the D (6 bases). The CDR3 consists of 15 residues. The ends were cut back, 5 bases at V and 0 bases at J, with 14 bases in the middle. Per germline, CDR1 SGHTA and CDR2 FQGTGA. The CDR3 is CASSPSLASSYEQYF. As DNA, the CDR3 is TGTGCCAGCAGCCCGTCCCTAGCGAGCTCCTACGAGCAGTACTTC.

This clone was observed a handful of times. This sequence joins TRBV19 and TRBJ1-3; 9 nucleotides match TRBD1. The CDR3 runs to 17 residues. Germline assignment: CDR1 LNHDA and CDR2 SQIVND (reference sequence). Trimming cost V 10 bases and J 0 bases; bases outside gene matches: 13. CDR3 nucleotide sequence: TGTGCCACCTCGGGACAGGGCTTTACATTCTCTGGAAACACCATATATTTT. Its translation is CATSGQGFTFSGNTIYF.

This clone was found once. J is TRBJ2-2 and V is TRBV6-4; maybe TRBD2 (6 bases). Trimming removed 2 bases from V and 4 bases from J, with 14 bases in between. There are 16 residues in the CDR3. Germline V gene sequence: CDR1 MRHNA, CDR2 SNTAGT. The CDR3 DNA reads TGTGCCAGCAGTGACAGGAGAAGCGGGCGCACCGGGGAGCTGTTTTTT. It yields the protein CASSDRRSGRTGELFF.

The chain employs TRBV7-7 and TRBJ2-2; tentative D call: TRBD1 (5 bases). The length of the CDR3 is 17 residues. The V end was cut by 5 bases, the J end by 0 bases, with 16 bases between. Germline CDR1 and CDR2: SSHAT and FNYEAQ (reference sequence). DNA for the CDR3: TGTGCCAGCAGCCGCTTAGGAGACAGCGCGAACACCGGGGAGCTGTTTTTT. Its protein is CASSRLGDSANTGELFF.

The CDR3 is CASSVDNQETQYF. The CDR3 nucleotides are TGTGCCAGCAGCGTAGACAACCAAGAGACCCAGTACTTC. This rearrangement joins TRBV9 to TRBJ2-5, with D unclear. Germline values: CDR1 SGDLS, CDR2 YYNGEE. The CDR3 spans 13 residues. The ends were cut back, 0 bases at V and 0 bases at J, with 3 bases in the middle.

This clone has a single count. The chain joins TRBV7-2 to TRBJ2-2; 7 nucleotides line up with TRBD2. With 2 bases clipped from V and 4 bases from J, the junction kept 4 bases outside the gene matches. This CDR3 has 15 residues. Germline V gene lookup returns CDR1 SGHTA and CDR2 FQGNSA. CDR3 in amino acids: CASSLLAEFTGELFF. DNA for the CDR3: TGTGCCAGCAGCTTACTAGCGGAGTTCACCGGGGAGCTGTTTTTT.

The rearrangement links TRBV7-3 to TRBJ2-5; D possibly corresponds to TRBD1 (5 bases). V was clipped by 5 bases and J by 5 bases, with 30 bases between them. Germline CDR1 reads SGHTA; CDR2 reads FQGTGA. This CDR3 is built from 19 residues. The CDR3 reads CASSQTKRSCGDSRETQYF. CDR3 coding DNA: TGTGCCAGCAGCCAAACCAAGAGGTCGTGCGGCGACAGCAGGGAGACCCAGTACTTC.